The rows below give T cell receptor beta chains drawn from one sample of a study of blood T cell repertoires in COVID-19. The data were produced by immunoSEQ multiplex PCR, yet TCRdb's version contains in-frame clones alone and is incomplete. The profile shows some 50,000 clones, approximately 85% of them singletons. The sample was peripheral blood. These receptors were collected from a man aged 40-49 years with acute or convalescent COVID-19. CDR3s include the opening cysteine and the closing phenylalanine or tryptophan. A D gene is named only where the DNA matches it firmly. Expanded clones are given a class, and other clones once, few, many or no size at all.

j_call: TRBJ2-7
v_call: TRBV7-8
clone_size: -
d_call: TRBD2
cdr3_aa: CASSRGTSGTYEQYF
cdr3_nt: TGTGCCAGCAGCCGAGGGACTAGCGGAACCTACGAGCAGTACTTC

j_call: TRBJ2-1
v_call: TRBV24-1
clone_size: -
d_call: TRBD2
cdr3_aa: CATSEGLAGGDEQFF
cdr3_nt: TGTGCCACCAGTGAGGGACTAGCGGGGGGCGACGAGCAGTTCTTC

j_call: TRBJ1-2
v_call: TRBV25-1
clone_size: -
d_call: -
cdr3_aa: CASGRSGTPYGYTF
cdr3_nt: TGTGCCAGCGGACGATCCGGGACTCCGTATGGCTACACCTTC

j_call: TRBJ2-2
v_call: TRBV12-3/TRBV12-4
clone_size: -
d_call: -
cdr3_aa: CASFINTGELFF
cdr3_nt: TGTGCCAGCTTTATTAACACCGGGGAGCTGTTTTTT

j_call: TRBJ2-7
v_call: TRBV5-1
clone_size: -
d_call: -
cdr3_aa: CASSRVQAEGTEQYF
cdr3_nt: TGCGCCAGCAGCCGCGTGCAGGCCGAGGGAACCGAGCAGTACTTC

j_call: TRBJ1-1
v_call: TRBV7-9
clone_size: -
d_call: -
cdr3_aa: CASSPDSLNTEAFF
cdr3_nt: TGTGCCAGCAGCCCCGACAGCTTGAACACTGAAGCTTTCTTT

j_call: TRBJ2-5
v_call: TRBV29-1
clone_size: -
d_call: -
cdr3_aa: CSEVRGPRETQYF
cdr3_nt: TGCAGCGAGGTTCGTGGGCCCAGAGAGACCCAGTACTTC

j_call: TRBJ1-2
v_call: TRBV30
clone_size: -
d_call: -
cdr3_aa: CAWSSQDPNYGYTF
cdr3_nt: TGTGCCTGGAGTTCACAGGACCCTAACTATGGCTACACCTTC

j_call: TRBJ1-6
v_call: TRBV28
clone_size: -
d_call: -
cdr3_aa: CASTGSSYNSPLHF
cdr3_nt: TGTGCCAGCACTGGGAGCTCCTATAATTCACCCCTCCACTTT

j_call: TRBJ1-6
v_call: TRBV7-9
clone_size: once
d_call: -
cdr3_aa: CASVQGSYSPLHF
cdr3_nt: TGTGCCAGCGTCCAGGGATCATATTCACCCCTCCACTTT

j_call: TRBJ2-3
v_call: TRBV7-9
clone_size: -
d_call: -
cdr3_aa: CASSFGQRDTQYF
cdr3_nt: TGTGCCAGCAGCTTCGGACAGAGGGATACGCAGTATTTT

j_call: TRBJ1-5
v_call: TRBV19
clone_size: -
d_call: -
cdr3_aa: CASSRTRSPSNQPQHF
cdr3_nt: TGTGCCAGTAGTAGGACTAGGTCTCCTAGCAATCAGCCCCAGCATTTT

j_call: TRBJ1-1
v_call: TRBV7-2
clone_size: -
d_call: -
cdr3_aa: CASSLWREAFF
cdr3_nt: TGTGCCAGCAGCTTGTGGCGGGAAGCTTTCTTT